This T cell receptor beta chain was sequenced for a study of blood T cell repertoires in COVID-19. In the study overall: Acute and convalescent COVID-19 samples came from the United States, Italy and Spain.

In the authors' workflow: Amplification of reference gene primers was used by the study to estimate nucleated cell counts. Clones were read by immunoSEQ multiplex PCR, and TCRdb kept only the in-frame ones, dropping some. That table furnishes V, J and clone size, whereas the DNA furnished D and trimming. Of 200,000 or so clones listed, about 86% were seen once; the top ten hold roughly 3.8%. This clone was picked up a small number of times. The germline V gene has CDR1 LGHNA and CDR2 YNFKEQ. J gave up 7 bases and V 5 bases, and 14 bases lay outside the gene matches. The CDR3 is 16 residues long. The cohort comprised adults aged 18 to 89 years residing in 20 to 25 US areas. Cohorts were determined from participant-reported clinical history.

The chain couples TRBV4-2 to TRBJ2-1; TRBD2 matches 7 bases. The sample comprised PBMCs or T cells enriched from blood (not recorded which). The origin of this receptor is a woman aged 40 to 49 with acute COVID-19. Here the CDR3 DNA reads TGTGCCAGCAGCAGACTGGCGGGGGAGACGGGGAATGAGCAGTTCTTC. The encoded protein is CASSRLAGETGNEQFF.